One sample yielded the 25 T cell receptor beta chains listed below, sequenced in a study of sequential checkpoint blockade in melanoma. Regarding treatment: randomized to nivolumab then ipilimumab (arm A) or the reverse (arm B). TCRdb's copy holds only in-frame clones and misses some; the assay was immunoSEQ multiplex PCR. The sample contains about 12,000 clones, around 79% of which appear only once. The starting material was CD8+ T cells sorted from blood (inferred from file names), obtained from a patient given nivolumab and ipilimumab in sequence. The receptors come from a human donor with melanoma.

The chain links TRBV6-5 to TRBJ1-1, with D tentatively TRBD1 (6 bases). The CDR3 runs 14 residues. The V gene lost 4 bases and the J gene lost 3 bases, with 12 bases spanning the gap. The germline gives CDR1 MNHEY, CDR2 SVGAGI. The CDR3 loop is CASSSLGGDTEAFF. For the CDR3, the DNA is TGTGCCAGCAGTTCGCTAGGGGGGGACACTGAAGCTTTCTTT.

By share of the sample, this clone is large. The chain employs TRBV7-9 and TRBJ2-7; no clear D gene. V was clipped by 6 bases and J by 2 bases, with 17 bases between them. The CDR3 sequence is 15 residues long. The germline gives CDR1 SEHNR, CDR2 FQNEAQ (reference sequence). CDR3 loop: CASRDTLTVPYEQYF. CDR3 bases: TGTGCCAGCAGAGACACCTTAACAGTTCCCTACGAGCAGTACTTC.

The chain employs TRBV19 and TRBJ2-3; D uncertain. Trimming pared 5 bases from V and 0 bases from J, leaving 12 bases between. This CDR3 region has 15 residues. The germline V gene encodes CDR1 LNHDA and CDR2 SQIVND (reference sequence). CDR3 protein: CASSPQEFSTDTQYF. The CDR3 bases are TGTGCCAGTAGTCCCCAGGAATTTAGCACAGATACGCAGTATTTT.

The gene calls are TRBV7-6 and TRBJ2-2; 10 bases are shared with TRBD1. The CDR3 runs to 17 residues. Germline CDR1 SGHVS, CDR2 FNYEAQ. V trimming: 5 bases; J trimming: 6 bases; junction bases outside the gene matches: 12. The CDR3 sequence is CASSKSTGQGFPGELFF. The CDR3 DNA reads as TGTGCCAGCAGCAAATCGACGGGACAGGGGTTCCCCGGGGAGCTGTTTTTT.

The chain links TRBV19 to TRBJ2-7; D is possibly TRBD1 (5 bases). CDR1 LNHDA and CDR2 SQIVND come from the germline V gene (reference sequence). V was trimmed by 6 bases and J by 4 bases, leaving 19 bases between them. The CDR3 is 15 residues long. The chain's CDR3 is CASRHQDTLGYEQYF. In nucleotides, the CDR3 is TGTGCCAGTAGACACCAGGACACGCTCGGATACGAGCAGTACTTC. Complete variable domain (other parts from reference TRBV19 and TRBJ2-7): DGGITQSPKYLFRKEGQNVTLSCEQNLNHDAMYWYRQDPGQGLRLIYYSQIVNDFQKGDIAEGYSVSREKKESFPLTVTSAQKNPTAFYLCASRHQDTLGYEQYFGPGTRLTVT.

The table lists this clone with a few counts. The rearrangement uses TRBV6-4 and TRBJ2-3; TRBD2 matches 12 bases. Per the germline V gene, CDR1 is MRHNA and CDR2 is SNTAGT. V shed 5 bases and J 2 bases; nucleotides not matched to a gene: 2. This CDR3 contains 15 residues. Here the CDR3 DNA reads TGTGCCAGCAGTCTAGCGGGGGGGAACACAGATACGCAGTATTTT. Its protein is CASSLAGGNTDTQYF.

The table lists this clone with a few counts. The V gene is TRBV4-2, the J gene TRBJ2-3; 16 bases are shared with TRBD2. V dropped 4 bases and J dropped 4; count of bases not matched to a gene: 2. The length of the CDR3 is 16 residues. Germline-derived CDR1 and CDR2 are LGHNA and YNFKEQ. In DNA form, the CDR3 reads TGTGCCAGCAGCCCCGGGACTAGCGGGGGGGCAGATACGCAGTATTTT. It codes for CASSPGTSGGADTQYF.

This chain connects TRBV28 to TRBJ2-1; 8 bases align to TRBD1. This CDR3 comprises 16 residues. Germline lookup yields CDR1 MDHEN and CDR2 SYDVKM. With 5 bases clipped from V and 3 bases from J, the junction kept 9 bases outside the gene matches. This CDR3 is CASSEITGGGYNEQFF. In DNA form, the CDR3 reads TGTGCCAGCAGTGAAATAACAGGGGGAGGCTACAATGAGCAGTTCTTC.

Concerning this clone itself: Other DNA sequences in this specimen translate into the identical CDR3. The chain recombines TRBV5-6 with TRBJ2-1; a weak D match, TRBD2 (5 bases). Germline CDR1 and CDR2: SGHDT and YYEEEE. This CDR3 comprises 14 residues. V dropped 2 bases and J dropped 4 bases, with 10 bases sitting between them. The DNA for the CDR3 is TGTGCCAGCAGCTTTGGTACGGGGTACAATGAGCAGTTCTTC. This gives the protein CASSFGTGYNEQFF.

CDR3 nucleotides: TGTGCCAGCAGCCCTCGATCCCGGTTCCTCTACGAGCAGTACTTC. This encodes CASSPRSRFLYEQYF. V and J are TRBV28 and TRBJ2-7; D unclear. CDR3 length: 15 residues. V dropped 6 bases and J dropped 3 bases, with 18 bases sitting between them. Germline lookup yields CDR1 MDHEN and CDR2 SYDVKM.

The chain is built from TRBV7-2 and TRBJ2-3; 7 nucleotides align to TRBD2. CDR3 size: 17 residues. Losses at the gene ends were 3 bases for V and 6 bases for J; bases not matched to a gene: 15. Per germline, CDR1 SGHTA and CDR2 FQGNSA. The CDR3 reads CASSFEVREPPEDTQYF. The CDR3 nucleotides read TGTGCCAGCAGCTTTGAGGTGCGGGAGCCCCCGGAGGATACGCAGTATTTT.

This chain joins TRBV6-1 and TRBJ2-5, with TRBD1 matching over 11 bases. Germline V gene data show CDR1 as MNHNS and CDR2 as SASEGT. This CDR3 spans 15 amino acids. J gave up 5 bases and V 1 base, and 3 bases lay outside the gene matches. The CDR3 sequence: CASSEGTGGGETQYF. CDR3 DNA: TGTGCCAGCAGTGAAGGGACAGGGGGCGGGGAGACCCAGTACTTC.

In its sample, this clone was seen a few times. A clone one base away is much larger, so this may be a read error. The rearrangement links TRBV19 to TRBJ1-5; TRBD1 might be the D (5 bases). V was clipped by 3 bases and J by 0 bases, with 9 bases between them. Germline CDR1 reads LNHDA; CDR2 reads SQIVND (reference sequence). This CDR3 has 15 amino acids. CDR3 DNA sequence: TGTGCCAGTAGTATCGCGACAGCTAGCAATCAGCCCCAGCATTTT. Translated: CASSIATASNQPQHF.

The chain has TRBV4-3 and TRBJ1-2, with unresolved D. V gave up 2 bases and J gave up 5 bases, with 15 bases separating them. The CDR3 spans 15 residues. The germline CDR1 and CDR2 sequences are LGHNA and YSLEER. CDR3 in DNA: TGCGCCAGCAGCCAATATCCGGGAGGATCATATGGCTACACCTTC. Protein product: CASSQYPGGSYGYTF.

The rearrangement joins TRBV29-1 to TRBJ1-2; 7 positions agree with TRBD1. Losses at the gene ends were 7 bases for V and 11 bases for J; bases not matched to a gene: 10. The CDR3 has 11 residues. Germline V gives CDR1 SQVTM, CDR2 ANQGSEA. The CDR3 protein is CSASRDRLYTF. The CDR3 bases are TGCAGCGCTAGCCGGGACAGACTGTACACCTTC.

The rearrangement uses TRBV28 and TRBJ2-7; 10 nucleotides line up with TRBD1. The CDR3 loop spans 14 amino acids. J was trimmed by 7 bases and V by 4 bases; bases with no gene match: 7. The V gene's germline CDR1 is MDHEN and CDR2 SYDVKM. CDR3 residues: CASSSDRGRWEQYF. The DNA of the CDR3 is TGTGCCAGCAGTTCCGACAGGGGGCGATGGGAGCAGTACTTC.

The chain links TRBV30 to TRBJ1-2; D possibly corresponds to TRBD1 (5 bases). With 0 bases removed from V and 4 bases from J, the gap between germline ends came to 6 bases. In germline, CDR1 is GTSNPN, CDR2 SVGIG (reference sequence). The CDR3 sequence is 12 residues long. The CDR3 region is CAWSVGAYGYTF. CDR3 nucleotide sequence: TGTGCCTGGAGTGTAGGGGCCTATGGCTACACCTTC.

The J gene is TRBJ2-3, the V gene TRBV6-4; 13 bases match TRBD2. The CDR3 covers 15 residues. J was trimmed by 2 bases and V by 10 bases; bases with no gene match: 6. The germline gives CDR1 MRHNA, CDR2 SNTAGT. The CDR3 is CATSGTSGDTDTQYF. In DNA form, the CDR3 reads TGTGCCACCTCGGGGACTAGCGGGGACACAGATACGCAGTATTTT.

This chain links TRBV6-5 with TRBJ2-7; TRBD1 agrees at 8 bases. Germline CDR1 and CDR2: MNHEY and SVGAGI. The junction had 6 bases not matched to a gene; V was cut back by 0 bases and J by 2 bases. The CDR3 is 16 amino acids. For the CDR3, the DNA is TGTGCCAGCAGTTACTCTCCGGGACAGGCGACCTACGAGCAGTACTTC. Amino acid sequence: CASSYSPGQATYEQYF.

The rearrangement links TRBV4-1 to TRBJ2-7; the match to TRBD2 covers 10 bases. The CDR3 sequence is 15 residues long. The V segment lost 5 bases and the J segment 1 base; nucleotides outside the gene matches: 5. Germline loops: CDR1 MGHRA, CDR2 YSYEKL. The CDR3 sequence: CASSTSGAGSYEQYF. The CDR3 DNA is TGCGCCAGCAGCACTAGCGGGGCGGGTTCCTACGAGCAGTACTTC.

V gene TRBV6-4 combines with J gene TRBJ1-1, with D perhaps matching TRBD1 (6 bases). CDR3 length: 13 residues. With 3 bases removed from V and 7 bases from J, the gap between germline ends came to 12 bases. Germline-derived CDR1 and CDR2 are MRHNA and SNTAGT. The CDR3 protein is CASSEWQGFEAFF. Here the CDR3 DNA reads TGTGCCAGCAGTGAATGGCAGGGGTTTGAAGCTTTCTTT.

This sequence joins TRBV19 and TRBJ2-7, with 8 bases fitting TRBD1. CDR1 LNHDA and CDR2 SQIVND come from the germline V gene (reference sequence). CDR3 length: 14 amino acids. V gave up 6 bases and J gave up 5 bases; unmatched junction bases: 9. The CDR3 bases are TGTGCCAGTAGGGGACAGGATTATCCCGACGAGCAGTACTTC. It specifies CASRGQDYPDEQYF.

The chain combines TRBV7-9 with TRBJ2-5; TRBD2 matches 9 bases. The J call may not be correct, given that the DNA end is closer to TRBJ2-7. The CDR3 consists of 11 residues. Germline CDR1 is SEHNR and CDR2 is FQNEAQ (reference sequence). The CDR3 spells CASRAGGEQYF. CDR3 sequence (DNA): TGTGCCAGCAGAGCGGGAGGCGAGCAGTACTTC.

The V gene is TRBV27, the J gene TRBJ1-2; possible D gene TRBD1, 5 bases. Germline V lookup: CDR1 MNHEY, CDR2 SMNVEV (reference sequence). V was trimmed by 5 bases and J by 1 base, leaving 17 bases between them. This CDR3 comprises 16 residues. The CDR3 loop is CASSPRGGTNNYGYTF. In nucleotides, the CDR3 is TGTGCCAGCAGTCCCCGGGGGGGGACCAATAACTATGGCTACACCTTC.

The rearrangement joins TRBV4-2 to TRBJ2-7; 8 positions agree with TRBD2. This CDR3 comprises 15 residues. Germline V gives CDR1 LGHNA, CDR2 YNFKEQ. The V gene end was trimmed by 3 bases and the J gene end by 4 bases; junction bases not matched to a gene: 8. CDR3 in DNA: TGTGCCAGCAGCCAGGAAGCGGGAGAGCCATACGAGCAGTACTTC. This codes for CASSQEAGEPYEQYF.